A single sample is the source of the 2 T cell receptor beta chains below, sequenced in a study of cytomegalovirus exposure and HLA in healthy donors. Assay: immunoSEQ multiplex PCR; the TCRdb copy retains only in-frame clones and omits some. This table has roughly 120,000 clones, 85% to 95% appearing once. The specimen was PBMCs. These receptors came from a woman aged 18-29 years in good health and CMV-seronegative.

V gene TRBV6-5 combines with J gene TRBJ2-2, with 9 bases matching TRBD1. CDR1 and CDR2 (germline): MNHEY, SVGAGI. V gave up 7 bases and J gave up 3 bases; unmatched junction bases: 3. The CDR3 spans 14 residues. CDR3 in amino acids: CASKGQGDTGELFF. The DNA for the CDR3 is TGTGCCAGCAAGGGACAGGGAGACACCGGGGAGCTGTTTTTT.

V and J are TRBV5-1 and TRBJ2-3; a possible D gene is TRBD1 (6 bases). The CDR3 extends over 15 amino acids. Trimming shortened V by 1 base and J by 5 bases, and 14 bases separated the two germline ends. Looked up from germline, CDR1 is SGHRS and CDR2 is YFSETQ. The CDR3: CASSLNREKGDTQYF. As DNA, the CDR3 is TGCGCCAGCAGCTTGAACAGGGAGAAGGGAGATACGCAGTATTTT. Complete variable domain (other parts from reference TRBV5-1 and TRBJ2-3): KAGVTQTPRYLIKTRGQQVTLSCSPISGHRSVSWYQQTPGQGLQFLFEYFSETQRNKGNFPGRFSGRQFSNSRSEMNVSTLELGDSALYLCASSLNREKGDTQYFGPGTRLTVL.